This TCR beta chain was found in a study of blood T cells in healthy people across ages. Points from the study as a whole: Across the age range, TCR beta diversity per million T cells fell in a roughly linear way.

As concerns this clonotype: The antigen remains unidentified.

With a J-beta primer mix and a sample-barcoded 5' primer, a second PCR ran roughly 6 to 11 cycles. TCRdb reanalysed the 5' RACE reads using MiXCR and keeps one entry per CDR3 protein. The repertoire consists of approximately 290,000 distinct CDR3 sequences, with less than 30% occurring once and the leading ten covering roughly 30%. This CDR3 comprises 12 residues. With 3 bases removed from V and 1 base from J, the gap between germline ends came to 6 bases. In germline, CDR1 is DFQATT, CDR2 SNEGSKA (reference sequence). Drawing of peripheral blood yielded about 10 milliliters from each donor. This TCR derives from a woman between 65 and 79 years old in good health. The chain joins TRBV20-1 to TRBJ1-1; no clear D gene. Sequencing was carried out using blood. CDR3: CSASRRNTEAFF. CDR3 DNA: TGCAGTGCTAGCCGCCGGAACACTGAAGCTTTCTTT.